A single sample is the source of the 17 T cell receptor beta chains below, sequenced in a study of blood T cell repertoires in COVID-19. Clones were sequenced by immunoSEQ multiplex PCR, and TCRdb holds only the in-frame ones, with some missing. Here the sample spans around 170,000 clones, 84% being singletons. The sequenced sample consisted of peripheral blood. These TCRs come from a man between 18 and 35 years old with active or convalescent COVID-19.

The rearrangement uses TRBV15 and TRBJ2-7; no firm D call. The CDR3 has 14 amino acids. With 3 bases removed from V and 0 bases from J, the gap between germline ends came to 9 bases. Germline CDR1 reads LNHNV; CDR2 reads YYDKDF (reference sequence). CDR3 loop: CATSSRGSSYEQYF. DNA for the CDR3: TGTGCCACCAGCAGTAGAGGTTCCTCCTACGAGCAGTACTTC.

This sequence joins TRBV5-6 and TRBJ1-1, with TRBD1 identical over 7 bases. Losses at the gene ends were 1 base for V and 4 bases for J; bases not matched to a gene: 7. The germline V gene has CDR1 SGHDT and CDR2 YYEEEE. The CDR3 contains 15 residues. The CDR3 region has the DNA TGTGCCAGCAGCTTGTTAAGGGGGCGAGTCACTGAAGCTTTCTTT. Protein product: CASSLLRGRVTEAFF. The whole variable domain, filled in from reference TRBV5-6 and TRBJ1-1, reads DAGVTQSPTHLIKTRGQQVTLRCSPKSGHDTVSWYQQALGQGPQFIFQYYEEEERQRGNFPDRFSGHQFPNYSSELNVNALLLGDSALYLCASSLLRGRVTEAFFGQGTRLTVV.

The chain couples TRBV27 to TRBJ2-1; 8 nucleotides agree with TRBD2. Germline lookup yields CDR1 MNHEY and CDR2 SMNVEV (reference sequence). V lost 8 bases, J lost 9 bases, and 18 bases stayed unmatched. The CDR3 has 16 residues. CDR3 DNA: TGTGCCAGCTCCGGGGGGCCAGCGGGAGAGTTATTTGAGCAGTTCTTC. Translating gives CASSGGPAGELFEQFF.

The rearrangement links TRBV6-2 or TRBV6-3 to TRBJ1-5; tentative D call: TRBD1 (5 bases). Trimming removed 0 bases from V and 2 bases from J, with 11 bases in between. The CDR3 sequence is 16 residues long. Looked up from germline, CDR1 is MNHEY and CDR2 is SVGEGT. CDR3 sequence (DNA): TGTGCCAGCAGTTACTCGAAAGGGGCAGGCAATCAGCCCCAGCATTTT. Translated, it gives CASSYSKGAGNQPQHF.

The genes are TRBV5-8 and TRBJ2-7; maybe TRBD2 (5 bases). Per germline, CDR1 SGHTS and CDR2 YDEGEE. Trimming pared 4 bases from V and 6 bases from J, leaving 14 bases between. This CDR3 has 13 amino acids. CDR3 amino acids: CASSDATAGEQYF. The CDR3 DNA sequence: TGTGCCAGCAGCGATGCCACCGCGGGCGAGCAGTACTTC.

The rearrangement links TRBV29-1 to TRBJ2-1; D possibly corresponds to TRBD2 (6 bases). There are 13 residues in the CDR3. Trimming cost V 1 base and J 6 bases, with 10 bases left between them. CDR1 is SQVTM, CDR2 ANQGSEA, per germline. The CDR3 DNA sequence: TGCAGCGTTGAAGGGGTAGCGGTCAATGAGCAGTTCTTC. This translates into CSVEGVAVNEQFF.

The chain is built from TRBV18 and TRBJ2-1; 11 positions match TRBD1. Trimming at V came to 3 bases and at J to 5 bases, leaving 6 bases not matched to a gene. The germline gives CDR1 KGHSH, CDR2 LQKENI. CDR3 size: 16 residues. CDR3 coding DNA: TGTGCCAGCTCACCCGTCGGGACAGGGGGAAACAATGAGCAGTTCTTC. It encodes CASSPVGTGGNNEQFF.

This chain joins TRBV4-1 and TRBJ2-4; TRBD1 aligns across 12 bases. V was pared by 1 base and J by 6 bases, with 7 bases of the junction left unmatched. This CDR3 has 17 amino acids. Germline CDR1 is MGHRA and CDR2 is YSYEKL. CDR3 region: CASSQVGQGASGNIQYF. DNA for the CDR3: TGCGCCAGCAGCCAAGTGGGACAGGGGGCTAGTGGAAACATTCAGTACTTC.

The chain recombines TRBV24-1 with TRBJ2-4; D may be TRBD1 (6 bases). The V end was cut by 4 bases, the J end by 2 bases, with 11 bases between. The CDR3 runs 15 residues. CDR1 is KGHDR, CDR2 SFDVKD, per germline. CDR3: CATSDATGTKNIQYF. For the CDR3, the DNA is TGTGCCACCAGTGACGCAACAGGGACCAAAAACATTCAGTACTTC.

This clone was counted many times. The chain carries TRBV14 and TRBJ1-2; D perhaps matches TRBD1 (5 bases). This CDR3 comprises 16 residues. With 0 bases removed from V and 5 bases from J, the gap between germline ends came to 16 bases. Germline V CDR1 and CDR2: SGHDN, FVKESK. DNA of the CDR3: TGTGCCAGCAGCCAAGAATTGAGTGGGGCGCGGTATGGCTACACCTTC. Its protein product is CASSQELSGARYGYTF.

The chain employs TRBV6-5 and TRBJ1-3; no reliable D call. The germline V and J ends were trimmed by 6 bases and 0 bases, with 9 bases remaining between them. The CDR3 is 14 residues long. Germline CDR1 is MNHEY and CDR2 is SVGAGI. CDR3 amino acids: CASRQTYSGNTIYF. CDR3 in DNA: TGTGCCAGCAGACAAACGTACTCTGGAAACACCATATATTTT.

This chain uses TRBV2 with TRBJ1-2; the D gene is possibly TRBD1 (5 bases). Germline CDR1 and CDR2: SNHLY and FYNNEI. V dropped 2 bases and J dropped 7 bases, with 14 bases sitting between them. This CDR3 has 14 residues. The CDR3 nucleotides are TGTGCCAGCAGTGAAACGGGGGGGTTGGGTGGCTACACCTTC. This gives the protein CASSETGGLGGYTF.

The rearrangement joins TRBV11-2 to TRBJ1-5, with D possibly TRBD1 on 6 matching bases. V lost 3 bases to trimming and J lost 8 bases, with 20 bases between them. This CDR3 region has 16 residues. The germline V gene has CDR1 SGHAT and CDR2 FQNNGV. The CDR3 protein is CASSFGTMGGAKPQHF. The CDR3 DNA reads as TGTGCCAGCAGCTTCGGGACTATGGGGGGGGCAAAGCCCCAGCATTTT.

The V and J genes are TRBV7-2 and TRBJ1-1, with 8 nucleotides matching TRBD1. Germline V CDR1 and CDR2: SGHTA, FQGNSA. The CDR3 runs to 14 residues. J was trimmed by 4 bases and V by 3 bases; bases with no gene match: 4. CDR3 sequence (DNA): TGTGCCAGCAGCTTCAACAGGGGGGGCACTGAAGCTTTCTTT. Translated, it gives CASSFNRGGTEAFF.

This chain joins TRBV29-1 and TRBJ2-1; TRBD1 matches 10 bases. From germline, CDR1 is SQVTM and CDR2 ANQGSEA. V was clipped by 0 bases and J by 5 bases; unmatched bases: 4. This CDR3 has 15 residues. The CDR3 protein is CSVEDTGTGDNEQFF. CDR3 DNA sequence: TGCAGCGTTGAAGACACCGGGACAGGGGACAATGAGCAGTTCTTC.

This chain connects TRBV6-5 to TRBJ1-1; no definite D call. CDR1 is MNHEY and CDR2 is SVGAGI in the germline V gene. V was shortened by 6 bases and J by 4 bases, with 12 bases between the two germline ends. This CDR3 contains 13 residues. The CDR3 DNA reads as TGTGCCAGCAGCCCCTCTCGAGGCACTGAAGCTTTCTTT. As protein: CASSPSRGTEAFF.

The chain employs TRBV2 and TRBJ1-4; D not resolved. V gave up 7 bases and J gave up 7 bases, with 19 bases separating them. The CDR3 is 15 residues long. Germline assignment: CDR1 SNHLY and CDR2 FYNNEI. The CDR3 here is CASTLRGQMVEKLFF. The CDR3 DNA sequence: TGTGCCAGCACCCTGCGTGGGCAGATGGTTGAAAAACTGTTTTTT.